Below, 5 T cell receptor beta chains from the same sample are listed, as sequenced in a study of cytomegalovirus exposure and HLA in healthy donors. PCR involved 60 Vbeta and 13 Jbeta primers. TCRdb's copy holds only in-frame clones and misses some; the assay was immunoSEQ multiplex PCR. The data show more than 90,000 clones, with over 60% seen just once and roughly 5.5% held by the top ten. Sequenced material: PBMCs. These receptors were taken from a boy younger than 18 in good health and CMV-seropositive.

The chain employs TRBV5-1 and TRBJ2-7; D possibly corresponds to TRBD2 (5 bases). V dropped 0 bases and J dropped 2 bases, with 15 bases sitting between them. CDR1 and CDR2 from the germline V gene are SGHRS and YFSETQ. The CDR3 is made up of 16 amino acids. CDR3 residues: CASSLVRNGGTYEQYF. Here the CDR3 DNA reads TGCGCCAGCAGCTTGGTTCGAAACGGAGGCACCTACGAGCAGTACTTC. The whole variable domain, remainder taken from reference TRBV5-1 and TRBJ2-7, is KAGVTQTPRYLIKTRGQQVTLSCSPISGHRSVSWYQQTPGQGLQFLFEYFSETQRNKGNFPGRFSGRQFSNSRSEMNVSTLELGDSALYLCASSLVRNGGTYEQYFGPGTRLTVT.

The V call is TRBV30, the J call TRBJ1-1; a weak D match, TRBD1 (5 bases). Germline V gene lookup returns CDR1 GTSNPN and CDR2 SVGIG (reference sequence). This CDR3 has 15 amino acids. Deletions cut 4 bases from V and 4 bases from J, with 19 bases between. The CDR3 sequence: CAWIRGGGWGTEAFF. DNA for the CDR3: TGTGCCTGGATTAGGGGAGGCGGCTGGGGCACTGAAGCTTTCTTT. Supplemented by reference TRBV30 and TRBJ1-1, the full variable domain reads SQTIHQWPATLVQPVGSPLSLECTVEGTSNPNLYWYRQAAGRGLQLLFYSVGIGQISSEVPQNLSASRPQDRQFILSSKKLLLSDSGFYLCAWIRGGGWGTEAFFGQGTRLTVV.

This chain joins TRBV9 and TRBJ2-3; weak D call: TRBD1 (6 bases). Trimming removed 4 bases from V and 8 bases from J, with 8 bases in between. The CDR3 is 11 residues long. Per the germline V gene, CDR1 is SGDLS and CDR2 is YYNGEE. Written as DNA, the CDR3 is TGTGCCAGCAGCTCAGGGGTTACGCAGTATTTT. Its protein is CASSSGVTQYF.

V is TRBV6-1 and J is TRBJ1-1; D remains ambiguous. Germline-derived CDR1 and CDR2 are MNHNS and SASEGT. The CDR3 runs to 8 residues. This CDR3 reads CRVFEAFF. The CDR3 DNA is TGTAGAGTGTTTGAAGCTTTCTTT.

This clone was counted only a few times. The rearrangement uses TRBV7-2 and TRBJ1-4; D is ambiguous. Germline CDR1 SGHTA, CDR2 FQGNSA. The CDR3 has 14 residues. V was clipped by 2 bases and J by 5 bases, with 9 bases between them. DNA of the CDR3: TGTGCCAGCAGCTTAAGTTCCCAGAATGAAAAACTGTTTTTT. Its translation: CASSLSSQNEKLFF.